The 9 T cell receptor beta chains presented below share a single source sample, sequenced in a study of blood T cell repertoires in COVID-19. Sequencing used immunoSEQ multiplex PCR; TCRdb keeps in-frame clones, though not all of them. The sample consists of about 400,000 clones, 86% of them appearing once. Input material: peripheral blood. The receptor source for this set is a woman in her twenties or thirties with active or convalescent COVID-19.

The rearrangement links TRBV2 to TRBJ2-3, with TRBD2 matching over 10 bases. The CDR3 is 17 amino acids. Trimming cost V 6 bases and J 1 base; bases outside gene matches: 10. Germline CDR1 is SNHLY and CDR2 is FYNNEI. The CDR3 loop is CASRDLAGETGTDTQYF. Here the CDR3 DNA reads TGTGCCAGCAGGGACCTAGCGGGAGAGACCGGCACAGATACGCAGTATTTT.

The chain combines TRBV27 with TRBJ2-7; TRBD2 aligns across 11 bases. Germline loops: CDR1 MNHEY, CDR2 SMNVEV (reference sequence). After removal of 6 bases from V and 3 bases from J, the junction contained 10 bases not matched to a gene. This CDR3 has 16 residues. The CDR3, as DNA: TGTGCCAGCAGGCGGCTAGCGGGGGGTACCAACTACGAGCAGTACTTC. This sequence encodes CASRRLAGGTNYEQYF.

This clone showed up just once. The CDR3 spells CASSLGLAYEQYF. The CDR3 coding sequence is TGTGCCAGCAGCTTAGGACTAGCCTACGAGCAGTACTTC. V gene TRBV7-6 combines with J gene TRBJ2-7; tentatively, D is TRBD2 (6 bases). The CDR3 has 13 amino acids. V lost 1 base and J lost 2, with 6 bases in between. In germline, CDR1 is SGHVS, CDR2 FNYEAQ.

This clone has just a few counts. The chain combines TRBV7-8 with TRBJ2-7; TRBD1 agrees at 12 bases. This CDR3 is built from 17 residues. V shed 2 bases and J 4 bases; nucleotides not matched to a gene: 9. CDR1 and CDR2 (germline): SGHVS, FQNEAQ. The CDR3 nucleotides read TGTGCCAGCAGCTTAACGGGACAGGGGGCCTTTCAGTACGAGCAGTACTTC. This codes for CASSLTGQGAFQYEQYF. Full variable domain (rest looked up from reference TRBV7-8 and TRBJ2-7): GAGVSQSPRYKVAKRGQDVALRCDPISGHVSLFWYQQALGQGPEFLTYFQNEAQLDKSGLPSDRFFAERPEGSVSTLKIQRTQQEDSAVYLCASSLTGQGAFQYEQYFGPGTRLTVT.

This clone was seen more than once but under ten times. The chain couples TRBV3-1 (or the pseudogene TRBV3-2) to TRBJ1-2, with D possibly being TRBD1 (6 bases). The CDR3 has 14 amino acids. The V gene's germline CDR1 is LGHDT and CDR2 YNNKEL (reference sequence). The V end lost 2 bases, the J end lost 4 bases, and 11 bases lay between the germline ends. The CDR3 DNA is TGTGCCAGCAGCCAATGGGACACCTCCTATGGCTACACCTTC. Protein product: CASSQWDTSYGYTF.

The rearrangement uses TRBV11-2 and TRBJ2-3; tentatively, D is TRBD2 (5 bases). The CDR3 is made up of 13 amino acids. V lost 3 bases and J lost 7, with 11 bases in between. In germline, CDR1 is SGHAT, CDR2 FQNNGV. The CDR3 region has the DNA TGTGCCAGCAGCTTTGGGGAGAGCTATACGCAGTATTTT. It is translated as CASSFGESYTQYF.

The rearrangement joins TRBV27 to TRBJ2-7; D unresolved. This CDR3 has 14 residues. The germline V gene encodes CDR1 MNHEY and CDR2 SMNVEV (reference sequence). V dropped 3 bases and J dropped 0 bases, with 9 bases sitting between them. The CDR3 DNA sequence: TGTGCCAGCAGTTTTTTAGGAGCCTCCTACGAGCAGTACTTC. This codes for CASSFLGASYEQYF.

The chain combines TRBV20-1 with TRBJ2-3; TRBD2 matches 8 bases. CDR1 DFQATT and CDR2 SNEGSKA come from the germline V gene (reference sequence). This CDR3 is built from 16 residues. With V trimmed by 3 bases and J by 0 bases, 8 bases remained unmatched. CDR3 sequence: CSASPSSGHSTDTQYF. For the CDR3, the DNA is TGCAGTGCTAGTCCGTCTAGCGGGCATAGCACAGATACGCAGTATTTT.

The V call is TRBV2, the J call TRBJ1-1, with D unclear. V was trimmed by 7 bases and J by 0 bases, leaving 18 bases between them. CDR1 and CDR2 from the germline V gene are SNHLY and FYNNEI. The CDR3 is made up of 16 amino acids. The CDR3 DNA sequence: TGTGCCAGCAAACCATCAATGCGGGTCATGAACACTGAAGCTTTCTTT. It codes for CASKPSMRVMNTEAFF.